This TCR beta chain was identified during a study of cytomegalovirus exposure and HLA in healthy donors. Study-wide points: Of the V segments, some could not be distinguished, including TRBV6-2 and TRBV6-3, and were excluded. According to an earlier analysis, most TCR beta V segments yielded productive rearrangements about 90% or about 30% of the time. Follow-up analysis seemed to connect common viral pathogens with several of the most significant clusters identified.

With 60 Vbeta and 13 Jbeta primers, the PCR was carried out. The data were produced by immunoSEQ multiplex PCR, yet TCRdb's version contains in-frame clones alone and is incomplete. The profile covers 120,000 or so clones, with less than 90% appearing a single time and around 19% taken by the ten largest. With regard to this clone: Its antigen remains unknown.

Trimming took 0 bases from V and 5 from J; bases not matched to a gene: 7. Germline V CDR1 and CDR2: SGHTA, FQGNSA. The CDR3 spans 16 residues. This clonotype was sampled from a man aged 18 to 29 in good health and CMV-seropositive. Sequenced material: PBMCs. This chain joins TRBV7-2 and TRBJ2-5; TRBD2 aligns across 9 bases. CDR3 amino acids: CASSLAPGLASETQYF. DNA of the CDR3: TGTGCCAGCAGCTTAGCGCCAGGACTAGCGTCGGAGACCCAGTACTTC.